This is a list of T cell receptor beta chains from one sample in a study of T cell responses to AZD1222 COVID-19 vaccine. Repertoires were generated with immunoSEQ multiplex PCR, while TCRdb's copy carries only in-frame clones and drops some. The data contain under 200,000 clones, 87% of them singletons. The specimen comprised peripheral blood, sampled on day 0 of MenACWY control vaccination. The receptors were sampled from an adult in good health. The CDR3 runs from the conserved cysteine through the conserved F or W. The D gene is left open where the match is weak. Only some rows state a clone size, as once, few, many or a class for expanded clones.

. 14 TRBJ1-3 . TRBV28 TGTGCCAGCAGAAGGGGGAGTTCTGGAAACACCATATATTTT CASRRGSSGNTIYF
. 13 TRBJ2-5 . TRBV21-1 TGTGCCAGCAGCAAAGAGGGGTCAGAGACCCAGTACTTC CASSKEGSETQYF
. 11 TRBJ2-7 . TRBV12-3/TRBV12-4 TGTGCCAGCAGTTTCGGCCCCGAGCAGTACTTC CASSFGPEQYF
. 16 TRBJ1-5 . TRBV18 TGTGCCAGCTCACCAAGGGCGGCCCCTATTCCTCAGCCCCAGCATTTT CASSPRAAPIPQPQHF
. 16 TRBJ2-7 . TRBV6-6 TGTGCCAGCAGTTACGGGGGGCGGCTTAGCTCCTACGAGCAGTACTTC CASSYGGRLSSYEQYF
. 15 TRBJ2-5 TRBD2 TRBV7-2 TGTGCCAGCAGCCCCCGCGGGGGGGGGCGAGAGACCCAGTACTTC CASSPRGGGRETQYF
. 15 TRBJ1-3 . TRBV28 TGTGCCAGCAGTTTGTTCACGAAGGCTCGAAACACCATATATTTT CASSLFTKARNTIYF
. 13 TRBJ1-2 . TRBV28 TGTGCCAGCAGTTTAACTGGCGGAAATGGCTACACCTTC CASSLTGGNGYTF
. 15 TRBJ1-2 . TRBV6-1 TGTGCCAGCAGGACCTTAGGGGCCGCGGACTATGGCTACACCTTC CASRTLGAADYGYTF
. 14 TRBJ1-1 . TRBV6-5 TGTGCCAGCAGAAGACAACAGCAGAACACTGAAGCTTTCTTT CASRRQQQNTEAFF
. 15 TRBJ2-7 TRBD2 TRBV27 TGTGCCAGCAGTCCTAGCGGGGGAAGCTCCTACGAGCAGTACTTC CASSPSGGSSYEQYF
. 14 TRBJ2-3 TRBD2 TRBV29-1 TGCAGCGCTAGACTAGCGGGAGGGTCAGATACGCAGTATTTT CSARLAGGSDTQYF
few 14 TRBJ1-4 . TRBV7-2 TGTGCCAGCAGCTTACCAGGGTTTGGTGAAAAACTGTTTTTT CASSLPGFGEKLFF
. 13 TRBJ2-5 TRBD1 TRBV27 TGTGCCAGCAGTGGACAGGGTAAGAAGACCCAGTACTTC CASSGQGKKTQYF
. 13 TRBJ2-3 . TRBV6-5 TGTGCCAGCAAATCCACTTTGGCGGTTACGCAGTATTTT CASKSTLAVTQYF
. 12 TRBJ2-7 . TRBV12-3/TRBV12-4 TGTGCCAGCAGTATCGGACGCTACGAGCAGTACTTC CASSIGRYEQYF
. 14 TRBJ2-2 . TRBV27 TGTGCCAGCAGTTTAGGAGCTAACACCGGGGAGCTGTTTTTT CASSLGANTGELFF
. 11 TRBJ1-2 . TRBV30 TGTGCCTTCCGACAGGACTATGGCTACACCTTC CAFRQDYGYTF
. 14 TRBJ1-4 TRBD1 TRBV5-1 TGCGCCAGCAGCTCACAGGGGAGGAACGAAAAACTGTTTTTT CASSSQGRNEKLFF
. 17 TRBJ2-5 TRBD2 TRBV5-1 TGCGCCAGCAGTACCGGGACTAGCGGGAGTGTACAAGAGACCCAGTACTTC CASSTGTSGSVQETQYF
. 13 TRBJ1-1 . TRBV4-3 TGCGCCAGCAGCCAGAGACAATTCACTGAAGCTTTCTTT CASSQRQFTEAFF
. 15 TRBJ2-1 . TRBV3-1/TRBV3-2 TGTGCCAGCAGCCAGTTTCAGACCCCTAGCAATGAGCAGTTCTTC CASSQFQTPSNEQFF
. 14 TRBJ2-3 . TRBV19 TGTGCCAGTAGTAGCAGGACGGTCACAGATACGCAGTATTTT CASSSRTVTDTQYF
few 15 TRBJ2-2 . TRBV16 TGTGCCAGCAGCGGGACCGTGAACCGGGCCGGGGAGCTGTTTTTT CASSGTVNRAGELFF
. 13 TRBJ1-2 . TRBV5-1 TGCGCCAGCAGCTTGATCCCCGGGGATGGCTACACCTTC CASSLIPGDGYTF
. 17 TRBJ2-5 . TRBV4-3 TGCGCCAGCAGCCAAGGCTTTCCAACGGACGGACAAGAGACCCAGTACTTC CASSQGFPTDGQETQYF
few 17 TRBJ2-3 TRBD2 TRBV25-1 TGTGCCAGCAGTGAACTGGTTGGGACTAGCGGCACAGATACGCAGTATTTT CASSELVGTSGTDTQYF
. 15 TRBJ2-7 TRBD2 TRBV28 TGTGCCAGCAGTTTCGGACTAGCGGAGAGTGACGAGCAGTACTTC CASSFGLAESDEQYF
. 15 TRBJ2-7 TRBD1 TRBV7-3 TGTGCCAGACCCCCCTGGGACAGCCGATCCTACGAGCAGTACTTC CARPPWDSRSYEQYF
. 13 TRBJ2-7 TRBD1 TRBV6-6 TGTGCCATTTGGGACAGGGCGATCGACGAGCAGTACTTC CAIWDRAIDEQYF
. 13 TRBJ1-1 . TRBV27 TGTGCCAGCAGTTTGTATACGAACACTGAAGCTTTCTTT CASSLYTNTEAFF
few 16 TRBJ2-2 TRBD2 TRBV28 TGTGCCAGCAGGCCCGGCCTAGCGGGAAACACCGGGGAGCTGTTTTTT CASRPGLAGNTGELFF
. 14 TRBJ2-1 . TRBV7-3 TGTGCCAGCAGCGCCCAGGGCTCCTACAATGAGCAGTTCTTC CASSAQGSYNEQFF
. 12 TRBJ1-2 . TRBV4-3 TGCGCCAGCAGCGGGGGTTCTGGAGGCTACACCTTC CASSGGSGGYTF
. 13 TRBJ2-7 . TRBV30 TGTGCCTGGAGTGCGGGGCAGATCTACGAGCAGTACTTC CAWSAGQIYEQYF
once 14 TRBJ1-1 . TRBV7-9 TGTGCCAGCAGCTTAGAGGAAACGTACACTGAAGCTTTCTTT CASSLEETYTEAFF
. 13 TRBJ2-3 . TRBV28 TGTGCCAGCAGCACCTATAGAGCAGATACGCAGTATTTT CASSTYRADTQYF
. 16 TRBJ1-6 . TRBV7-2 TGTGCCAGCAGTTCTATGGGGAGCTCCTATAATTCACCCCTCCACTTT CASSSMGSSYNSPLHF
. 15 TRBJ1-3 . TRBV6-5 TGTGCCAGCAGTTACGGGGAAGGGCCTGGAAACACCATATATTTT CASSYGEGPGNTIYF
. 15 TRBJ2-5 TRBD1 TRBV18 TGTGCCAGCTCACCTGCTCGTTCAGGGGGAGAGACCCAGTACTTC CASSPARSGGETQYF
once 14 TRBJ2-4 . TRBV28 TGTGCCAGCAGTTCCGGGGCCCTGGGGGACATTCAGTACTTC CASSSGALGDIQYF
. 18 TRBJ2-1 TRBD2 TRBV11-2 TGTGCCAGCAGCCCAACTTCACCCAGCGGGGCCTGGTACAATGAGCAGTTCTTC CASSPTSPSGAWYNEQFF
. 16 TRBJ2-1 TRBD2 TRBV18 TGTGCCAGCTCGCCCCTTTTAAGCGGGGGGGCCGATGAGCAGTTCTTC CASSPLLSGGADEQFF
. 14 TRBJ2-7 . TRBV5-5 TGTGCCAGCAGGGTTAGGGGGATACGGGGCGAGCAGTACTTC CASRVRGIRGEQYF
. 18 TRBJ2-6 TRBD1 TRBV5-1 TGCGCCAGCAGCTTAGGACAGGGCATTGGATCTGGGGCCAACGTCCTGACTTTC CASSLGQGIGSGANVLTF
. 13 TRBJ1-2 . TRBV3-1/TRBV3-2 TGTGCCAGCAGCCGAGAAGGGGGAGCTGGCTACACCTTC CASSREGGAGYTF
. 15 TRBJ1-2 TRBD1 TRBV14 TGTGCCAGCAGCTCTCGGACAGGGCCCGGGGGTGGCTACACCTTC CASSSRTGPGGGYTF
. 14 TRBJ1-3 . TRBV28 TGTGCCAGCAGTTCCGGATCGGATGGAAACACCATATATTTT CASSSGSDGNTIYF
. 16 TRBJ2-2 . TRBV2 TGTGCCAGCAGTGAATGGCAGGGATTTAACACCGGGGAGCTGTTTTTT CASSEWQGFNTGELFF
. 14 TRBJ1-1 . TRBV5-6 TGTGCCAGCAGCGCCATACGTGGGGACACTGAAGCTTTCTTT CASSAIRGDTEAFF
. 15 TRBJ1-4 . TRBV7-9 TGTGCCAGCAGCTTCGGGAGGTCCGTTGGTGAAAAACTGTTTTTT CASSFGRSVGEKLFF
. 14 TRBJ1-2 . TRBV5-1 TGCGCCAGCAGCTTGGCGTCTCAGGGGAATGGCTACACCTTC CASSLASQGNGYTF
many 15 TRBJ1-6 . TRBV4-1 TGCGCCAGCAGCCAACCAGGGACCTATAATTCACCCCTCCACTTT CASSQPGTYNSPLHF
once 14 TRBJ1-5 . TRBV6-5 TGTGCCAGCAGTCGACAAACCGGCAGGCAGCCCCAGCATTTT CASSRQTGRQPQHF